This is a list of T cell receptor beta chains from one sample in a study of blood T cell repertoires in COVID-19. Using immunoSEQ multiplex PCR, the repertoire was profiled, and TCRdb retains in-frame clones only, with some absent. Of about 100,000 clones detected, approximately 84% appear once; the ten largest clones hold 15% to 20%. Sample: peripheral blood. The source is an older woman with acute or convalescent COVID-19. Each CDR3 is given with its conserved first and last residue. Fields, in order: V gene, D gene, CDR3 length, J gene, clone size, CDR3 protein, CDR3 DNA. D genes are given only for firm matches. Some rows have no size entry. The others give once, few or many, or a class for an expanded clone.

TRBV6-5	TRBD1	15	TRBJ2-7	few	CASSAQGAVGYEQYF	TGTGCCAGCAGCGCACAGGGGGCAGTCGGTTACGAGCAGTACTTC
TRBV6-1	.	17	TRBJ1-3	.	CASSDYMGRVTGNTIYF	TGTGCCAGCAGTGATTATATGGGCAGAGTCACCGGAAACACCATATATTTT
TRBV4-2	.	14	TRBJ1-2	.	CASSQHTIGGAYTF	TGTGCCAGCAGCCAACATACGATCGGCGGCGCCTACACCTTC
TRBV1	.	16	TRBJ1-4	.	CTSSHDPGVTNEKLFF	TGCACCAGCAGCCACGACCCGGGAGTAACTAATGAAAAACTGTTTTTT
TRBV6-5	.	12	TRBJ2-7	.	CASHRGPGEQYF	TGTGCCAGCCATAGAGGTCCGGGCGAGCAGTACTTC
TRBV10-3	TRBD1	18	TRBJ2-6	.	CAITEGTGSLSGANVLTF	TGTGCCATCACCGAAGGGACAGGAAGCCTCTCTGGGGCCAACGTCCTGACTTTC
TRBV2	.	13	TRBJ1-1	.	CASMRSVDTEAFF	TGTGCCAGCATGCGGTCTGTTGACACTGAAGCTTTCTTT
TRBV30	.	12	TRBJ1-6	.	CAWTSGNSPLHF	TGTGCCTGGACCTCGGGTAATTCACCCCTCCACTTT
TRBV6-1	.	17	TRBJ1-6	.	CASSEHWQGPSNSPLHF	TGTGCCAGCAGTGAACATTGGCAGGGGCCTTCTAATTCACCCCTCCACTTT
TRBV6-5	.	14	TRBJ2-5	.	CASSHEGVEETQYF	TGTGCCAGCAGTCATGAAGGGGTGGAGGAGACCCAGTACTTC
TRBV28	TRBD1	18	TRBJ1-3	once	CASSLSGLATGSGNTIYF	TGTGCCAGCAGTTTGTCGGGTCTGGCGACAGGGTCTGGAAACACCATATATTTT
TRBV27	.	13	TRBJ1-2	once	CASSKYTNYGYTF	TGTGCCAGCAGTAAGTACACTAACTATGGCTACACCTTC
TRBV6-1	.	14	TRBJ2-1	.	CASSENGGYNEQFF	TGTGCCAGCAGTGAAAATGGAGGCTACAATGAGCAGTTCTTC
TRBV6-5	TRBD1	14	TRBJ2-3	.	CASIRGQVIDTQYF	TGTGCCAGTATTAGGGGGCAGGTGATCGATACGCAGTATTTT
TRBV11-2	.	12	TRBJ1-2	.	CASRALNYGYTF	TGTGCCAGCAGAGCGCTGAACTATGGCTACACCTTC
TRBV5-1	TRBD2	16	TRBJ2-3	.	CASSRTGTSGTDTQYF	TGCGCCAGCAGCCGAACCGGGACTAGCGGTACAGATACGCAGTATTTT
TRBV6-1	TRBD2	16	TRBJ2-3	.	CASSEVRGAYTDTQYF	TGTGCCAGCAGTGAAGTGCGGGGGGCGTACACAGATACGCAGTATTTT
TRBV6-5	.	16	TRBJ1-6	.	CASSYSLGPGNSPLHF	TGTGCCAGCAGTTACTCCCTGGGGCCCGGTAATTCACCCCTCCACTTT
TRBV7-2	TRBD2	15	TRBJ2-2	.	CASSLDGGGTGELFF	TGTGCCAGCAGCTTAGATGGCGGGGGAACCGGGGAGCTGTTTTTT
TRBV28	.	18	TRBJ2-7	.	CASSLPKDRRAFPYEQYF	TGTGCCAGCAGTTTACCTAAAGACAGGCGCGCGTTCCCCTACGAGCAGTACTTC
TRBV30	TRBD1	16	TRBJ1-1	.	CAWSAQGDRAGTEAFF	TGTGCCTGGAGTGCGCAGGGGGACAGGGCGGGCACTGAAGCTTTCTTT
TRBV5-1	.	14	TRBJ1-1	.	CASSLAARNTEAFF	TGCGCCAGCAGCTTGGCCGCCAGAAACACTGAAGCTTTCTTT
TRBV6-5	.	13	TRBJ1-2	.	CASRPHRVDGYTF	TGTGCCAGCAGACCTCACAGGGTCGACGGCTACACCTTC
TRBV5-4	TRBD1	18	TRBJ2-2	.	CASSSPEDRGRGTGELFF	TGTGCCAGCAGCTCGCCTGAGGACAGGGGGCGCGGCACCGGGGAGCTGTTTTTT
TRBV19	.	13	TRBJ2-7	.	CASSVTFRGEQYF	TGTGCCAGTAGCGTAACCTTCAGGGGCGAGCAGTACTTC
TRBV4-3	.	16	TRBJ1-5	.	CASSQGHRVGNQPQHF	TGCGCCAGCAGCCAAGGCCACAGGGTTGGCAATCAGCCCCAGCATTTT
TRBV14	TRBD1	13	TRBJ1-2	many	CASSQVSGGGYTF	TGTGCCAGCAGCCAAGTTTCAGGGGGTGGCTACACCTTC
TRBV4-2	.	15	TRBJ1-6	.	CASSQEPRDNSPLHF	TGTGCCAGCAGCCAAGAACCCCGAGATAATTCACCCCTCCACTTT
TRBV12-3/TRBV12-4	.	11	TRBJ2-7	once	CATSGAYEQYF	TGTGCCACCTCCGGGGCCTACGAGCAGTACTTC
TRBV3-1/TRBV3-2	.	14	TRBJ1-2	.	CASSQLGALRGYTF	TGTGCCAGCAGCCAACTGGGGGCTTTGCGTGGCTACACCTTC
TRBV29-1	.	13	TRBJ2-1	.	CSVGQARRNEQFF	TGCAGCGTTGGGCAGGCTCGTAGAAATGAGCAGTTCTTC
TRBV29-1	TRBD1	14	TRBJ1-1	.	CSVGDRGKNTEAFF	TGCAGCGTTGGTGACAGGGGCAAGAACACTGAAGCTTTCTTT